This T cell receptor (beta chain) was profiled in a study of shared clonotypes between healthy human individuals. Study-wide context: The study used three CD4 naive, three CD4 memory, two CD8 naive and one CD8 memory plate per donor.

The deep-level immunoSEQ assay was used. Genomic DNA of each subset was evenly split across several immunoSEQ plates. The repertoire was sequenced with immunoSEQ multiplex PCR; TCRdb's copy has only in-frame clones and lacks some. The table has under 700,000 clones, 85% to 95% seen once. Study-wide findings and caveats: It was anticipated that sequencing depth would influence how many clonotypes donors shared.

As regards this clone: The antigen remains unidentified.

Naive CD8 cells lacked CD45RO, underwent positive selection for CCR7 and left out terminally differentiated effector memory CD45RA+ cells. V lost 3 bases and J 3 bases, leaving 6 bases between the germline ends. CDR3 size: 12 residues. Germline V lookup: CDR1 LGHNA, CDR2 YNFKEQ. The chain links TRBV4-2 to TRBJ2-7, with TRBD1 as a possible D gene (5 bases). Sequenced input: naive CD8+ T cells sorted from blood. The sequence was obtained from a woman aged 25-40 years in good health. CDR3 protein: CASSHQGYEQYF. In nucleotides, the CDR3 is TGTGCCAGCAGCCATCAGGGCTACGAGCAGTACTTC.